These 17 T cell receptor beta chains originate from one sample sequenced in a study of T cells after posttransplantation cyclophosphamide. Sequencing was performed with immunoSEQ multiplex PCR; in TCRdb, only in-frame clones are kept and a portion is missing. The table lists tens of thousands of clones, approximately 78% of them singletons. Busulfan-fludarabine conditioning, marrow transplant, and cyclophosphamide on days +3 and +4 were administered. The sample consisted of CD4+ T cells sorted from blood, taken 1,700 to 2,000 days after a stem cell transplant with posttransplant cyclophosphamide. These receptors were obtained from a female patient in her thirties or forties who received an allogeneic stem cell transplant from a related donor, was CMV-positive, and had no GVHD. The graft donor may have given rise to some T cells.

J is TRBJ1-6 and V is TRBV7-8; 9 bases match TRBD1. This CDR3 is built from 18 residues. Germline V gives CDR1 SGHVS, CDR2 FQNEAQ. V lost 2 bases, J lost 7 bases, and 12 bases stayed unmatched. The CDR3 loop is CASSLLSTGQGFNSPLHF. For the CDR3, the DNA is TGTGCCAGCAGCTTACTCTCGACGGGACAGGGTTTCAATTCACCCCTCCACTTT. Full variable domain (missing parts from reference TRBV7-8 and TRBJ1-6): GAGVSQSPRYKVAKRGQDVALRCDPISGHVSLFWYQQALGQGPEFLTYFQNEAQLDKSGLPSDRFFAERPEGSVSTLKIQRTQQEDSAVYLCASSLLSTGQGFNSPLHFGNGTRLTVT.

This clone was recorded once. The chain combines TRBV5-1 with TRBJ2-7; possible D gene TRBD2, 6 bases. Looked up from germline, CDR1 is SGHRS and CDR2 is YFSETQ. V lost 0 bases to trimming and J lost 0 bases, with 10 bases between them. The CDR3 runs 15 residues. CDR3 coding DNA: TGCGCCAGCAGCTTGGCCGCGGGGAGCTCCTACGAGCAGTACTTC. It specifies CASSLAAGSSYEQYF.

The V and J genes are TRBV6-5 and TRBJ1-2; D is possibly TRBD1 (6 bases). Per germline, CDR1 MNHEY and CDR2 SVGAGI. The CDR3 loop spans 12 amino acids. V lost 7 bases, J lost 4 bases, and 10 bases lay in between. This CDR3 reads CASMTGLYGYTF. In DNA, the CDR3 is TGTGCCAGCATGACAGGCCTCTATGGCTACACCTTC.

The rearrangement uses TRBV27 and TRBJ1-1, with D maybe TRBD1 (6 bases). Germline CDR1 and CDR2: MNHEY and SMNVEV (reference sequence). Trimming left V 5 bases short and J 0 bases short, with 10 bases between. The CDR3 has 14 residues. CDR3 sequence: CASSPRTVNTEAFF. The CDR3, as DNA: TGTGCCAGCAGTCCGAGGACAGTGAACACTGAAGCTTTCTTT.

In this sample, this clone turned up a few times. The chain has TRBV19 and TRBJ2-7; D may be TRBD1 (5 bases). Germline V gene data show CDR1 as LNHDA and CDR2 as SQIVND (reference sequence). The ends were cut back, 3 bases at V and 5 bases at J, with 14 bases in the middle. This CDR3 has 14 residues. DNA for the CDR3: TGTGCCAGTAGTATCCAGGCAGGGAAGGACGAGCAGTACTTC. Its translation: CASSIQAGKDEQYF. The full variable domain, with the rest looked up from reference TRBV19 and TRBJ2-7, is DGGITQSPKYLFRKEGQNVTLSCEQNLNHDAMYWYRQDPGQGLRLIYYSQIVNDFQKGDIAEGYSVSREKKESFPLTVTSAQKNPTAFYLCASSIQAGKDEQYFGPGTRLTVT.

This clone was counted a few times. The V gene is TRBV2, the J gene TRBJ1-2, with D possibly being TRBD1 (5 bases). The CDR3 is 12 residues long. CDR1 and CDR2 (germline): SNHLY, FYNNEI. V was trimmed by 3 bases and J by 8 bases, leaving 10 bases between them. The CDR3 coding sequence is TGTGCCAGCAGTGACAGGGCTCAAGGCTACACCTTC. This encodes CASSDRAQGYTF.

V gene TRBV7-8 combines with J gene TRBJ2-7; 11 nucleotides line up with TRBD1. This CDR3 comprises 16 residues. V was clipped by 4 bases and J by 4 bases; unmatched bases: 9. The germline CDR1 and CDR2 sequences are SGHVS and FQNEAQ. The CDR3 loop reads CASSSPWTGGEYEQYF. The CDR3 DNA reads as TGTGCCAGCAGCTCACCTTGGACAGGGGGCGAGTACGAGCAGTACTTC. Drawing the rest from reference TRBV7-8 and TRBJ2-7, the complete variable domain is GAGVSQSPRYKVAKRGQDVALRCDPISGHVSLFWYQQALGQGPEFLTYFQNEAQLDKSGLPSDRFFAERPEGSVSTLKIQRTQQEDSAVYLCASSSPWTGGEYEQYFGPGTRLTVT.

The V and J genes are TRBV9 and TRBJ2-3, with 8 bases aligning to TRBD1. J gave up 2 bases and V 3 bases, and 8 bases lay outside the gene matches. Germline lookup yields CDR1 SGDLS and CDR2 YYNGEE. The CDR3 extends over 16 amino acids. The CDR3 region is CASSARGRPATDTQYF. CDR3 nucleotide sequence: TGTGCCAGCAGCGCCAGGGGGCGCCCCGCCACAGATACGCAGTATTTT.

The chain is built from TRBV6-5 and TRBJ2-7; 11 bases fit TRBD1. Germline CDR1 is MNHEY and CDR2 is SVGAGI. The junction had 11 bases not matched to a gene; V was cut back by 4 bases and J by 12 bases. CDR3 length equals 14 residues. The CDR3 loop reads CASSLGTGGISVYF. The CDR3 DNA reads TGTGCCAGCAGTTTAGGGACAGGGGGGATCTCCGTGTACTTC.

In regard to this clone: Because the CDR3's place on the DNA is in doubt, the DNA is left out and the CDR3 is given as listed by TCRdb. The CDR3 is CASSLVFGPGGTGELFF. The chain couples TRBV7-2 to TRBJ2-2; no DNA check was done on the table's D call, TRBD1. The CDR3 numbers 17 amino acids, ends counted. The V gene's germline CDR1 is SGHTA and CDR2 FQGNSA.

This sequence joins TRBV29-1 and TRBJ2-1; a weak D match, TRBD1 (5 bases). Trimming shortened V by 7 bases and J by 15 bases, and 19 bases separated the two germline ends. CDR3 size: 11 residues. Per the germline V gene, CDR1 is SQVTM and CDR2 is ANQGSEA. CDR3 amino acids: CSAALGRKWFF. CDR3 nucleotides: TGCAGCGCAGCTTTGGGGCGAAAATGGTTCTTC.

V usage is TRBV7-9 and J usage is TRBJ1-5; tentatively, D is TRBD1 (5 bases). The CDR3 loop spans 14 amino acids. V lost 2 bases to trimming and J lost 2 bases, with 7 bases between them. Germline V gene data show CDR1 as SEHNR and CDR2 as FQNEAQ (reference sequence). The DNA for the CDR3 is TGTGCCAGCAGCTTAAAAGGGGGCAATCAGCCCCAGCATTTT. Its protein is CASSLKGGNQPQHF.

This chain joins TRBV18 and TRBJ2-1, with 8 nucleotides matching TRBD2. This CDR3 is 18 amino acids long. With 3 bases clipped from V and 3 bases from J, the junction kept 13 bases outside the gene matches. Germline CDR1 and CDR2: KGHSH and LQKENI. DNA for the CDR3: TGTGCCAGCTCACCTGCGCCAGCGGGGGCCGGGTTCTACAATGAGCAGTTCTTC. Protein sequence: CASSPAPAGAGFYNEQFF. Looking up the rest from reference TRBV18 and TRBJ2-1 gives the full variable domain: NAGVMQNPRHLVRRRGQEARLRCSPMKGHSHVYWYRQLPEEGLKFMVYLQKENIIDESGMPKERFSAEFPKEGPSILRIQQVVRGDSAAYFCASSPAPAGAGFYNEQFFGPGTRLTVL.

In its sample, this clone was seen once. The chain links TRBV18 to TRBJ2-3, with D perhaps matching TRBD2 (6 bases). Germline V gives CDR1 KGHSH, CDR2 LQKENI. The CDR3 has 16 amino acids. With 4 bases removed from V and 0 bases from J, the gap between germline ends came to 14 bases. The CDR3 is CASSLPMGTSTDTQYF. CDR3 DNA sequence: TGTGCCAGCTCACTCCCAATGGGGACTAGCACAGATACGCAGTATTTT.

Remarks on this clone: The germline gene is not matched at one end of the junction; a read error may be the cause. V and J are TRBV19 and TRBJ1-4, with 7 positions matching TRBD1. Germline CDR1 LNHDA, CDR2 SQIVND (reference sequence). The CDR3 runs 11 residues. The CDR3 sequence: CASSIPGQWVF. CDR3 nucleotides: TGTGCCAGTAGTATCCCGGGACAGTGGGTTTTT.

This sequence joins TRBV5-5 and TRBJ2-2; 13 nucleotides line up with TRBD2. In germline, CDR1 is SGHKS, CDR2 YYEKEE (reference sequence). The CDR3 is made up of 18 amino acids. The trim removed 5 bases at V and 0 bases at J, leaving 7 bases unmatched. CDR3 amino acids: CASSSGTSGTSNTGELFF. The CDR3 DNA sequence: TGTGCCAGCAGTTCCGGGACTAGCGGGACCTCGAACACCGGGGAGCTGTTTTTT. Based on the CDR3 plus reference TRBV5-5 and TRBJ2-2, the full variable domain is DAGVTQSPTHLIKTRGQQVTLRCSPISGHKSVSWYQQVLGQGPQFIFQYYEKEERGRGNFPDRFSARQFPNYSSELNVNALLLGDSALYLCASSSGTSGTSNTGELFFGEGSRLTVL.

CDR3 sequence reads: CASSYFGQNYGYTF. DNA of the CDR3: TGTGCCAGCAGTTACTTTGGGCAGAACTATGGCTACACCTTC. The rearrangement uses TRBV6-6 and TRBJ1-2; D remains ambiguous. The CDR3 loop spans 14 amino acids. Germline assignment: CDR1 MNHNY and CDR2 SVGAGI (reference sequence). V lost 1 base to trimming and J lost 2 bases, with 8 bases between them.